This entry features one TCR beta chain sequence. Its antigen is as yet unknown. The source of the sample is a study of identifying expanded T cells in peripheral blood. General observations from the study: Over about two and four weeks, about 15 and 19 clones changed, versus approximately 1.1 between replicates.

Only in-frame clones appear in the TCRdb table, and some are missing; sequencing was by immunoSEQ multiplex PCR. The sample holds 85,000 to 90,000 clones, 70% to 90% seen once. Healthy donors had no documented immune events, such as infections, while sampled. Germline assignment: CDR1 MDHEN and CDR2 SYDVKM. Trimming cost V 7 bases and J 3 bases, with 12 bases left between them. This CDR3 contains 13 residues. The clonotype comes from a person aged 18 to 70 in good health. This chain connects TRBV28 to TRBJ1-1; perhaps TRBD1 as D (6 bases). The material sequenced was blood. The CDR3 spells CASTPSGDTEAFF. Written as DNA, the CDR3 is TGTGCCAGCACCCCGTCAGGGGACACTGAAGCTTTCTTT.